This is a list of T cell receptor beta chains from one sample in a study of blood T cell repertoires in COVID-19. Using immunoSEQ multiplex PCR, the repertoire was profiled, and TCRdb retains in-frame clones only, with some absent. The table shows some 190,000 clones, with roughly 80% occurring only once. Source material: peripheral blood. The receptors were sampled from a woman aged 40 to 50 with COVID-19, enrolled during active disease. Both conserved end residues are trimmed from each CDR3. Each record gives: V gene, CDR3 protein.

V gene: TRBV18
CDR3 protein: ASSPGGVRETQY

V gene: TRBV9
CDR3 protein: ASSTGLVSKNIQY

V gene: TRBV2
CDR3 protein: ASSVPGLTSDEQY

V gene: TRBV3-1/TRBV3-2
CDR3 protein: ASSAGTGGNPLH

V gene: TRBV19
CDR3 protein: ASGPDRAPEAF

V gene: TRBV14
CDR3 protein: ASSPPGTRNEQF

V gene: TRBV12-3/TRBV12-4
CDR3 protein: ASSKSGGWSDT

V gene: TRBV14
CDR3 protein: ASSQELAGSAEQY

V gene: TRBV6-5
CDR3 protein: ASSYSISEGGEQY

V gene: TRBV6-5
CDR3 protein: ASSLSGRTGELF

V gene: TRBV11-2
CDR3 protein: ASSLRRGRVTDTQY

V gene: TRBV11-2
CDR3 protein: ASSLTTGGNPYNEQF

V gene: TRBV13
CDR3 protein: ASSFNGRADNEQF

V gene: TRBV2
CDR3 protein: ASSGLTGGDGYGYT

V gene: TRBV14
CDR3 protein: ASSQDFAGASGYT

V gene: TRBV18
CDR3 protein: ASSTGSSYNEQF

V gene: TRBV5-4
CDR3 protein: ASRPDRGRLETQY

V gene: TRBV5-1
CDR3 protein: ASRAGSYSYNSPLH

V gene: TRBV5-4
CDR3 protein: ASSSIAGYNEQF

V gene: TRBV3-1/TRBV3-2
CDR3 protein: ASSHGGELF

V gene: TRBV6-5
CDR3 protein: ASRLIAGGPSVQY

V gene: TRBV29-1
CDR3 protein: SVGAHSGTQY

V gene: TRBV27
CDR3 protein: ASSQPQGFEQF

V gene: TRBV10-2
CDR3 protein: ASSLQETQY

V gene: TRBV15
CDR3 protein: ATSPSLGNTEAF

V gene: TRBV15
CDR3 protein: ATSGDGGSSRTTQY

V gene: TRBV19
CDR3 protein: ASSLRRGADTQY

V gene: TRBV19
CDR3 protein: ATEVSGLYNEQF

V gene: TRBV30
CDR3 protein: AWSGGAGKSYEQY

V gene: TRBV30
CDR3 protein: AWAATSGSVGTQY

V gene: TRBV4-2
CDR3 protein: ASSRSLAGDWTGELF

V gene: TRBV6-5
CDR3 protein: ASSYSGQGSTTEAF

V gene: TRBV6-5
CDR3 protein: ASSYGTGEDSYGYT

V gene: TRBV27
CDR3 protein: ASSLLFAVGENTEAF

V gene: TRBV7-9
CDR3 protein: ASSPSGGPTDTQY

V gene: TRBV2
CDR3 protein: ASRDDRHTNTGELF

V gene: TRBV5-8
CDR3 protein: ASLRDRASYNEQF

V gene: TRBV6-5
CDR3 protein: ASELTYEQY

V gene: TRBV19
CDR3 protein: ASWTQGADSPLH

V gene: TRBV18
CDR3 protein: ASSLAGGHNEQF

V gene: TRBV6-5
CDR3 protein: ASRMGDRGGSPLH

V gene: TRBV5-1
CDR3 protein: ASRLNQANYGYT

V gene: TRBV2
CDR3 protein: ASSAEWSGANVLT

V gene: TRBV5-8
CDR3 protein: ASSPYWTGELF

V gene: TRBV14
CDR3 protein: ASSQVSGAYEQY

V gene: TRBV19
CDR3 protein: ASSIRGGLNQPQH

V gene: TRBV5-1
CDR3 protein: ASRRSGYNEQF

V gene: TRBV29-1
CDR3 protein: SVSGGTRTDTQY

V gene: TRBV24-1
CDR3 protein: ATSDLELAGGPGGSEQF